Detailed here is one TCR beta chain. With 60 Vbeta and 13 Jbeta primers, the PCR was carried out. Clones were sequenced by immunoSEQ multiplex PCR, and TCRdb holds only the in-frame ones, with some missing. The sample yields around 140,000 clones, roughly 79% seen once. This record comes from a study of cytomegalovirus exposure and HLA in healthy donors. The CDR3 is made up of 12 amino acids. The V gene lost 11 bases and the J gene lost 3 bases, with 13 bases spanning the gap. The germline gives CDR1 WSHSY, CDR2 SAAADI. Sequenced input: PBMCs. This clonotype was obtained from a man between 25 and 39 years old in good health and CMV-seropositive. The chain recombines TRBV10-2 with TRBJ1-1; D is undetermined. The CDR3 DNA is TGCGCCTCTAGAGACCGGTACACTGAAGCTTTCTTT. It codes for CASRDRYTEAFF.